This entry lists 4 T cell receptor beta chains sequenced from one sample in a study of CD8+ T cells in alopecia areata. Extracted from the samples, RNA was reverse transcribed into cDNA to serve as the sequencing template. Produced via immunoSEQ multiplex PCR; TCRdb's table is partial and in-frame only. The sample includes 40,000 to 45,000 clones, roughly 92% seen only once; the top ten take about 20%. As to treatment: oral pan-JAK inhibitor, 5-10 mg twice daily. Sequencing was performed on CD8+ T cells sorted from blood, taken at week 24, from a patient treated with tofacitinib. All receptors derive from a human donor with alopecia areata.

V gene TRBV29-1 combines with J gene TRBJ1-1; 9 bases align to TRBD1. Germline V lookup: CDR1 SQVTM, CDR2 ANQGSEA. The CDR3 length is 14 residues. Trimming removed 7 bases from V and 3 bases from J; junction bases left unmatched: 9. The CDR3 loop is CSAAKTGGHTEAFF. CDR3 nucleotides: TGCAGCGCCGCTAAGACAGGGGGGCACACTGAAGCTTTCTTT.

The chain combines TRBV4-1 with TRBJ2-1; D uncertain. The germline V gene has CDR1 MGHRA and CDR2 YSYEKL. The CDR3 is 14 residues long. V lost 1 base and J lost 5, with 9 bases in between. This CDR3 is CASSQGVGNNEQFF. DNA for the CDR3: TGCGCCAGCAGCCAAGGCGTAGGGAACAATGAGCAGTTCTTC.

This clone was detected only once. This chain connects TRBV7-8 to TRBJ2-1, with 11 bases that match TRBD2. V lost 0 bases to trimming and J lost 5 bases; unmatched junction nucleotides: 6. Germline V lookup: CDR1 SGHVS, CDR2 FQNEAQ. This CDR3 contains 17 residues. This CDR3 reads CASSLAHSGGANNEQFF. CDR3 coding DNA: TGTGCCAGCAGCTTAGCGCATAGCGGGGGGGCAAACAATGAGCAGTTCTTC.

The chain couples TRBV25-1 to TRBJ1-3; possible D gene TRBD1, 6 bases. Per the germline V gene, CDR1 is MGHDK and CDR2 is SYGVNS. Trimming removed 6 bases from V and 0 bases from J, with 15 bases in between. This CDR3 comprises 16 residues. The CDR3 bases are TGTGCCAGCAGCTCCATCACGGACAGCTCTGGAAACACCATATATTTT. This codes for CASSSITDSSGNTIYF.